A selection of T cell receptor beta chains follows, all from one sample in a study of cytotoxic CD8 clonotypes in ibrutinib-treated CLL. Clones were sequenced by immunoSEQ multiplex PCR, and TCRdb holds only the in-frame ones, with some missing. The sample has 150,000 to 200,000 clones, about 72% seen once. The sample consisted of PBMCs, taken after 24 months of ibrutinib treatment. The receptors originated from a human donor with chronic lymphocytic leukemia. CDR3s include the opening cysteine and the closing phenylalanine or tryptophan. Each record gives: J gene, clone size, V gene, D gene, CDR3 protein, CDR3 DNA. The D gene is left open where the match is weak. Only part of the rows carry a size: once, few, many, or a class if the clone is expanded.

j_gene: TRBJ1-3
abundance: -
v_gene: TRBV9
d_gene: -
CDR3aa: CASSVSYYSGNTIYF
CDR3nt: TGTGCCAGCAGCGTCAGCTATTACTCTGGAAACACCATATATTTT

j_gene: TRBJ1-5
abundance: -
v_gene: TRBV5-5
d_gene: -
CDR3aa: CASSGALPGQPQHF
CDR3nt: TGTGCCAGCAGCGGGGCCCTCCCCGGTCAGCCCCAGCATTTT

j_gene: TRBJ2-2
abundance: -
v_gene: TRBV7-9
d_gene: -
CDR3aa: CASSPGPGELFF
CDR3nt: TGTGCCAGCAGCCCGGGTCCTGGGGAGCTGTTTTTT

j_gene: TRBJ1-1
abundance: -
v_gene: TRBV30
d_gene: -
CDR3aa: CAWNPEMNTEAFF
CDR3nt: TGTGCCTGGAACCCAGAAATGAACACTGAAGCTTTCTTT

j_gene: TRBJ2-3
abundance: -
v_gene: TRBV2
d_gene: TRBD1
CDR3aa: CASRGVDRGGTDTQYF
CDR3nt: TGTGCCAGCAGAGGGGTGGACAGGGGTGGCACAGATACGCAGTATTTT

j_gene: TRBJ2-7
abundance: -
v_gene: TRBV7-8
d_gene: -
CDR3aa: CASSLAGGREQYF
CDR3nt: TGTGCCAGCAGCTTAGCGGGAGGTCGCGAGCAGTACTTC

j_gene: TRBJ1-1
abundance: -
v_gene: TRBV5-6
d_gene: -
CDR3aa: CASSPWQSYSNTEAFF
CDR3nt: TGTGCCAGCAGCCCGTGGCAAAGCTACTCGAACACTGAAGCTTTCTTT

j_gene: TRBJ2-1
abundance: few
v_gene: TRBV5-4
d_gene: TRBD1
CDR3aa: CASSFWGQGAFNEQFF
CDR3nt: TGTGCCAGCAGCTTTTGGGGACAGGGGGCGTTCAATGAGCAGTTCTTC

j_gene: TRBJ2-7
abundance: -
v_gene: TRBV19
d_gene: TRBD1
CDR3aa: CASSIAGTAREQYF
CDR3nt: TGTGCCAGTAGTATAGCTGGGACAGCTCGGGAGCAGTACTTC

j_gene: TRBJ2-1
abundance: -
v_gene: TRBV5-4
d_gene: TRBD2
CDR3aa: CASSFQSGIKNEQFF
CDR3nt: TGTGCCAGCAGCTTTCAAAGCGGGATTAAGAATGAGCAGTTCTTC

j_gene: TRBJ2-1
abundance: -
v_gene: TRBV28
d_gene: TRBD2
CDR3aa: CASIKLAGLNNEQFF
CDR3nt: TGTGCCAGTATAAAACTAGCGGGACTTAACAATGAGCAGTTCTTC

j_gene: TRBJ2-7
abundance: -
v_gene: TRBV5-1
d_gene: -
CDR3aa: CASSLEPLGRAPYEQYF
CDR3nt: TGCGCCAGCAGCTTGGAACCTCTGGGCAGAGCCCCCTACGAGCAGTACTTC

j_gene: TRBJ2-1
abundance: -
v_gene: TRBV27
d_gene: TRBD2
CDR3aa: CASSYGTSGRGEQFF
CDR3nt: TGTGCCAGCAGCTACGGGACTAGCGGGAGGGGTGAGCAGTTCTTC

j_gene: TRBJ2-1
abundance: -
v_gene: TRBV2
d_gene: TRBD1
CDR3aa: CASSEFGQGPTDEQFF
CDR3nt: TGTGCCAGCAGTGAATTCGGACAGGGGCCTACGGATGAGCAGTTCTTC

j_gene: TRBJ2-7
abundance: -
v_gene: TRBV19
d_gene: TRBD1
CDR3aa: CASSRGTVEQYF
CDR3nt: TGTGCCAGTAGTAGAGGGACAGTCGAGCAGTACTTC

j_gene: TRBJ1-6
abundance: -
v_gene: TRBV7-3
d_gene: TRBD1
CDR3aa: CASSPHLWQGDNSPLHF
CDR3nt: TGTGCCAGCAGCCCCCATCTGTGGCAGGGGGATAATTCACCCCTCCACTTT

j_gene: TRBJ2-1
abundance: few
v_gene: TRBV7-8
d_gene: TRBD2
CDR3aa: CASSPRLAFEQFF
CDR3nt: TGTGCCAGCAGCCCCCGACTAGCTTTTGAGCAGTTCTTC

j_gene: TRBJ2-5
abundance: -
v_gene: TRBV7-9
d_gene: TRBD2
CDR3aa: CGTSITSGIQETQYF
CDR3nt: TGTGGGACCAGTATAACTAGCGGGATTCAAGAGACCCAGTACTTC

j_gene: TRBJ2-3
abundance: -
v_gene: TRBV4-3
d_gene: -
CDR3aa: CASSQEQVVAASTDTQYF
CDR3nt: TGCGCCAGCAGCCAAGAACAGGTAGTAGCGGCTAGCACAGATACGCAGTATTTT

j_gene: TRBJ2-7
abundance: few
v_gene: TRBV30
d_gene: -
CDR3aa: CAWSPGYSSYEQYF
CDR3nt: TGTGCCTGGAGTCCAGGGTACAGCTCCTACGAGCAGTACTTC

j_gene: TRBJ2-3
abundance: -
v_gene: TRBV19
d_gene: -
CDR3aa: CASSEITDTQYF
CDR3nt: TGTGCCAGTAGTGAGATCACAGATACGCAGTATTTT

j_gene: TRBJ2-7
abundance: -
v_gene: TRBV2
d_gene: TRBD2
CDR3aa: CASSVGLAFGYEQYF
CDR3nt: TGTGCCAGCAGTGTTGGACTAGCGTTTGGTTACGAGCAGTACTTC

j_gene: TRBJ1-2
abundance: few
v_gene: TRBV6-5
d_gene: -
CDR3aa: CASRKQNNYGYTF
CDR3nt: TGTGCCAGCAGGAAACAGAATAACTATGGCTACACCTTC

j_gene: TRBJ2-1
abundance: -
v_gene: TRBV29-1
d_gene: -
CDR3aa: CSAGPRRRRVAYNEQFF
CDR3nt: TGCAGCGCTGGCCCGAGAAGGAGGCGGGTCGCCTACAATGAGCAGTTCTTC

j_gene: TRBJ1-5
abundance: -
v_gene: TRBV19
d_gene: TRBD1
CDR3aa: CASSTTGGDQPQHF
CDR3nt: TGTGCCAGTAGTACCACAGGGGGCGATCAGCCCCAGCATTTT

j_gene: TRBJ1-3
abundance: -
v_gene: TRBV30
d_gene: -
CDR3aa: CAWARFSGNTIYF
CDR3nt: TGTGCCTGGGCCCGGTTCTCTGGAAACACCATATATTTT

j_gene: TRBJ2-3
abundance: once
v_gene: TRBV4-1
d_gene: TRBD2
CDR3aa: CASSQARAGELTDTQYF
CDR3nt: TGCGCCAGCAGCCAAGCTAGAGCGGGAGAGCTCACAGATACGCAGTATTTT

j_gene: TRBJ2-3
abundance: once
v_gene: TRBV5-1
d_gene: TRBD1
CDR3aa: CASSWYRTGGGTDTQYF
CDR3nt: TGCGCCAGCAGCTGGTACCGGACAGGGGGCGGCACAGATACGCAGTATTTT

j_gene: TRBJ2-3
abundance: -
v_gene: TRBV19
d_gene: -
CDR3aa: CASSSPPHTDTQYF
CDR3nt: TGTGCCAGTAGTAGCCCACCTCACACAGATACGCAGTATTTT

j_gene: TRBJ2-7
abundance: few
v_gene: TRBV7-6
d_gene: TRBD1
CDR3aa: CASSFASGQGVEQYF
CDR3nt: TGTGCCAGCAGCTTCGCCTCGGGACAGGGTGTCGAGCAGTACTTC

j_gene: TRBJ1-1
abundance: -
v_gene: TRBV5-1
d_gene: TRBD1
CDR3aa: CASRTDTGAVNTEAFF
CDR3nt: TGCGCCAGCAGGACCGATACAGGGGCGGTGAACACTGAAGCTTTCTTT

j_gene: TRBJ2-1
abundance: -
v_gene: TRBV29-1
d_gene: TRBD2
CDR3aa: CSVEGTSGRASYNEQFF
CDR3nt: TGCAGCGTTGAAGGAACTAGCGGGAGGGCGTCCTACAATGAGCAGTTCTTC

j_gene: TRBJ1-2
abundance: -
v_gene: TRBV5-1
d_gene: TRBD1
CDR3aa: CASSSTGVANYGYTF
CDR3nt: TGCGCCAGCAGCTCAACAGGGGTAGCTAACTATGGCTACACCTTC

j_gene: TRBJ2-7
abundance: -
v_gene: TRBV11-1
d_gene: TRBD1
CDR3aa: CASSPRQGGYEQYF
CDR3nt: TGTGCCAGCAGCCCCAGACAGGGCGGCTACGAGCAGTACTTC

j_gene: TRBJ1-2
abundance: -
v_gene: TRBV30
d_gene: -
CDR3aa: CAWRPNNYGYTF
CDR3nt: TGTGCCTGGAGACCGAACAACTATGGCTACACCTTC

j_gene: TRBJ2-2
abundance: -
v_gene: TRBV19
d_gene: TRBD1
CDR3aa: CASSRGQGATGELFF
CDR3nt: TGTGCCAGTAGTAGGGGACAGGGGGCCACCGGGGAGCTGTTTTTT

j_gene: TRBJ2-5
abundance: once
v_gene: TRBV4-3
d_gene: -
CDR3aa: CASSQVRGLTQYF
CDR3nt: TGCGCCAGCAGCCAAGTAAGAGGCTTGACCCAGTACTTC

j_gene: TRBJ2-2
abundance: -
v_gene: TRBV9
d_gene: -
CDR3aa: CASSVDIAGRLNTGELFF
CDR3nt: TGTGCCAGCAGCGTAGACATTGCAGGGCGGCTGAACACCGGGGAGCTGTTTTTT

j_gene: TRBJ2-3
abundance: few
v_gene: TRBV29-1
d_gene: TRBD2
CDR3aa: CSVELAGEDTQYF
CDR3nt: TGCAGCGTTGAACTAGCGGGAGAAGATACGCAGTATTTT

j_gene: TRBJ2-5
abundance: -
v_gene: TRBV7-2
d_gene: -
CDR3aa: CASSLATPPGRETQYF
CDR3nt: TGTGCCAGCAGCTTAGCGACACCGCCAGGGCGGGAGACCCAGTACTTC

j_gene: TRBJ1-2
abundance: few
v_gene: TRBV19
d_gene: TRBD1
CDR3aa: CASSIQGARGYTF
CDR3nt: TGTGCCAGTAGTATACAGGGGGCGCGGGGCTACACCTTC

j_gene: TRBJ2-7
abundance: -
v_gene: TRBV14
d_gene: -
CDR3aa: CASSQSSGVAYEQYF
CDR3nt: TGTGCCAGCAGCCAGTCTTCGGGAGTCGCCTACGAGCAGTACTTC

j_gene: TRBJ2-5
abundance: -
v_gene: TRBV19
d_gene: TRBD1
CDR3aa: CASSATGLLETQYF
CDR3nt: TGTGCCAGTAGTGCGACAGGGTTACTAGAGACCCAGTACTTC

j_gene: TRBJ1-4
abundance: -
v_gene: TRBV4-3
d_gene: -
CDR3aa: CASSQEYGVGALWEHNEKLFF
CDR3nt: TGCGCCAGCAGCCAAGAATATGGTGTGGGAGCCCTCTGGGAACATAATGAAAAACTGTTTTTT

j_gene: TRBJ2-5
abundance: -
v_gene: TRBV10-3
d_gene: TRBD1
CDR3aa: CAIGKDRDQETQYF
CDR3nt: TGTGCCATCGGAAAAGACAGGGATCAAGAGACCCAGTACTTC

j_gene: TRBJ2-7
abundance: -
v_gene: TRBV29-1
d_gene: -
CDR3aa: CSVERDHSYEQYF
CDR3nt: TGCAGCGTTGAGAGGGATCACTCATACGAGCAGTACTTC

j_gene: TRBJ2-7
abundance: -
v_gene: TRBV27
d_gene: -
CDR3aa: CASPTRTTSYEQYF
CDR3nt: TGTGCCTCCCCAACCAGGACTACTTCCTACGAGCAGTACTTC

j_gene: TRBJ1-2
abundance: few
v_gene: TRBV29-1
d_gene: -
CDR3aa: CSVETQGYYGYTF
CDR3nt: TGCAGCGTTGAAACACAGGGCTACTATGGCTACACCTTC

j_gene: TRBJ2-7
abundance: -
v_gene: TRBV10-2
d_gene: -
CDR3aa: CASSDGGIYEQYF
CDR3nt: TGCGCCAGCAGTGACGGGGGCATCTACGAGCAGTACTTC

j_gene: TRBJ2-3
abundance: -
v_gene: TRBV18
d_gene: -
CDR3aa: CASSPVVSADTQYF
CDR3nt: TGTGCCAGCTCACCAGTAGTTTCGGCAGATACGCAGTATTTT

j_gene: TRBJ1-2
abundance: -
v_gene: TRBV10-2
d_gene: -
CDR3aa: CASSSVRGHGYTF
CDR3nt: TGCGCCAGCAGTTCAGTCAGGGGCCATGGCTACACCTTC

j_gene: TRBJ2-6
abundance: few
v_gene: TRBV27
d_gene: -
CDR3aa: CASSIELSGANVLTF
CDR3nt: TGTGCCAGCTCTATCGAACTGTCTGGGGCCAACGTCCTGACTTTC

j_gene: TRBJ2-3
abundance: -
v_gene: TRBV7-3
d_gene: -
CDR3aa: CASRPTVRADTQYF
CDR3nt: TGTGCCAGCAGGCCCACGGTGAGGGCAGATACGCAGTATTTT

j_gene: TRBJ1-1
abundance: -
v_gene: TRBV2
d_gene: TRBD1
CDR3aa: CASRQGGSNTEAFF
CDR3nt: TGTGCCAGCAGGCAGGGGGGGTCTAACACTGAAGCTTTCTTT

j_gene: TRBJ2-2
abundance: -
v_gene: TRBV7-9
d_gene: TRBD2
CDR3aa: CASSIRTSGNTGELFF
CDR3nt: TGTGCCAGCAGCATCCGGACTAGCGGAAACACCGGGGAGCTGTTTTTT

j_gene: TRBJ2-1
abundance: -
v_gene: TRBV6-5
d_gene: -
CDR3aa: CASSYGRRNEQFF
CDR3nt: TGTGCCAGCAGTTACGGAAGGAGAAATGAGCAGTTCTTC

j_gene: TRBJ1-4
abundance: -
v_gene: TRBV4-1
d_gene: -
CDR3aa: CASSQDGQGISKLFF
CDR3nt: TGCGCCAGCAGCCAAGATGGGCAAGGTATCTCAAAACTGTTTTTT

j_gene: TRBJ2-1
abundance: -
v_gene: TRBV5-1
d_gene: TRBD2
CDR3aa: CASSLVSSGYGNEQFF
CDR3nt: TGCGCCAGCAGCTTGGTATCTAGCGGGTATGGAAATGAGCAGTTCTTC

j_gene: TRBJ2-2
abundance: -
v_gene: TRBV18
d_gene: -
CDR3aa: CASSPPTGSATGELFF
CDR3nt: TGTGCCAGCTCACCGCCGACAGGCTCTGCCACCGGGGAGCTGTTTTTT

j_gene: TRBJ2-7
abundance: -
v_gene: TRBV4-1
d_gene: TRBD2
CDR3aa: CASSQARASGVYEQYF
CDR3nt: TGCGCCAGCAGCCAAGCGAGGGCTAGCGGGGTCTACGAGCAGTACTTC